A single sample gave rise to the 6 T cell receptor beta chains below, sequenced in a study of T cell changes during pregnancy in multiple sclerosis. Sequencing used immunoSEQ multiplex PCR; TCRdb keeps in-frame clones, though not all of them. The sample yields 35,000 or so clones, roughly 90% seen once. This sample comprised CD4+ T cells from peripheral blood mononuclear cells, obtained after pregnancy. The source of these receptors is a female donor in good health, enrolled as a control in a pregnancy study.

This clone was picked up one time. The chain couples TRBV9 to TRBJ1-2, with TRBD1 identical over 7 bases. Germline V gene sequence: CDR1 SGDLS, CDR2 YYNGEE. Trimming removed 2 bases from V and 4 bases from J; junction bases left unmatched: 11. CDR3 size: 16 residues. The CDR3: CASSVRDSTQFYGYTF. The CDR3 DNA reads TGTGCCAGCAGCGTGAGGGACAGCACCCAATTCTATGGCTACACCTTC.

The DNA of the CDR3 is TGCGCCAGCAGCTTTGGGCTCACCGGGGAGCTGTTTTTT. This encodes CASSFGLTGELFF. The chain is built from TRBV5-1 and TRBJ2-2; unclear D gene. V was cut by 2 bases and J by 4 bases, with 6 bases left in between. The CDR3 consists of 13 residues. Germline CDR1 and CDR2: SGHRS and YFSETQ.

V is TRBV15 and J is TRBJ2-2; the match to TRBD1 covers 7 bases. With 0 bases clipped from V and 5 bases from J, the junction kept 0 bases outside the gene matches. Germline values: CDR1 LNHNV, CDR2 YYDKDF (reference sequence). CDR3 length: 14 amino acids. The CDR3 sequence is CATSRDRGTGELFF. The CDR3 DNA follows: TGTGCCACCAGCAGAGACAGGGGGACCGGGGAGCTGTTTTTT.

As DNA, the CDR3 is TGTGCCAGCAGCTTAGGGGGACTAGCGGGAGTGTTCTACGAGCAGTACTTC. This sequence encodes CASSLGGLAGVFYEQYF. The chain combines TRBV7-9 with TRBJ2-7; 14 nucleotides line up with TRBD2. Per the germline V gene, CDR1 is SEHNR and CDR2 is FQNEAQ (reference sequence). This CDR3 is built from 17 residues. J gave up 3 bases and V 1 base, and 5 bases lay outside the gene matches. The full variable domain, completed using reference TRBV7-9 and TRBJ2-7, is DTGVSQNPRHKITKRGQNVTFRCDPISEHNRLYWYRQTLGQGPEFLTYFQNEAQLEKSRLLSDRFSAERPKGSFSTLEIQRTEQGDSAMYLCASSLGGLAGVFYEQYFGPGTRLTVT.

The DNA of the CDR3 is TGTGCCAGTAGTATCCAGACTTACTCACCCCTCCACTTT. Translating gives CASSIQTYSPLHF. V and J are TRBV19 and TRBJ1-6; no definite D call. The V gene's germline CDR1 is LNHDA and CDR2 SQIVND (reference sequence). This CDR3 contains 13 residues. Trimming pared 3 bases from V and 10 bases from J, leaving 10 bases between.

The chain combines TRBV28 with TRBJ2-1; the match to TRBD2 covers 14 bases. V dropped 6 bases and J dropped 8; count of bases not matched to a gene: 12. The length of the CDR3 is 17 residues. Germline CDR1 is MDHEN and CDR2 is SYDVKM. CDR3 protein: CASRKGLAGAVMYEQFF. The CDR3 nucleotides are TGTGCCAGCAGAAAGGGACTAGCGGGAGCTGTGATGTATGAGCAGTTCTTC.